This TCR beta chain was sequenced during a study of regulatory T cells in long-lasting Graves disease. Relying on iRepertoire HTBI primers and Arm-PCR of CDR3 regions, the team built TCR beta libraries. From the multiplex PCR reads, TCRdb called clonotypes with MiXCR, one entry per CDR3 protein. The sample yields over 450,000 distinct CDR3 sequences, roughly 21% seen once. Time point here: persistent/refractory GD, antithyroid drugs over 5 years with positive TRAb. Generation of the TCR library employed RNA extracted from PBMCs. Germline values: CDR1 MDHEN, CDR2 SYDVKM. The V segment lost 4 bases and the J segment 4 bases; nucleotides outside the gene matches: 7. The CDR3 runs 15 residues. The table lists this clonotype with many counts.

The chain recombines TRBV28 with TRBJ2-5; 9 bases line up with TRBD1. Specimen: peripheral blood mononuclear cells (PBMCs), collected when the disease was refractory, from a patient treated with antithyroid drugs. The receptor comes from a female donor with Graves disease. CDR3 sequence: CASSSYRGRGETQYF. The CDR3 nucleotides read TGTGCCAGCAGTTCCTACAGGGGGCGTGGAGAGACCCAGTACTTC.